This T cell receptor beta chain was documented in a study of cytomegalovirus exposure and HLA in healthy donors. Findings and caveats of the study: The listing of 150 or so TCR beta chains classed them as cytomegalovirus-associated.

A word on this clone: As yet, its antigen is unknown.

The data were produced by immunoSEQ multiplex PCR, yet TCRdb's version contains in-frame clones alone and is incomplete. In the table there are 140,000 or so clones, 80% to 90% of which are singletons. Trimming cost V 5 bases and J 8 bases, with 9 bases left between them. The CDR3 runs to 11 residues. Germline assignment: CDR1 LNHDA and CDR2 SQIVND (reference sequence). The genes are TRBV19 and TRBJ1-2; D is undetermined. The sequencing sample was made of PBMCs. The TCR originated in a woman aged 25 to 45 in good health and CMV-seropositive. CDR3 DNA: TGTGCCAGTAGTCCGGGAAGGGGCTACACCTTC. Its protein is CASSPGRGYTF. The full variable domain, its missing parts supplied by reference TRBV19 and TRBJ1-2, is DGGITQSPKYLFRKEGQNVTLSCEQNLNHDAMYWYRQDPGQGLRLIYYSQIVNDFQKGDIAEGYSVSREKKESFPLTVTSAQKNPTAFYLCASSPGRGYTFGSGTRLTVV.